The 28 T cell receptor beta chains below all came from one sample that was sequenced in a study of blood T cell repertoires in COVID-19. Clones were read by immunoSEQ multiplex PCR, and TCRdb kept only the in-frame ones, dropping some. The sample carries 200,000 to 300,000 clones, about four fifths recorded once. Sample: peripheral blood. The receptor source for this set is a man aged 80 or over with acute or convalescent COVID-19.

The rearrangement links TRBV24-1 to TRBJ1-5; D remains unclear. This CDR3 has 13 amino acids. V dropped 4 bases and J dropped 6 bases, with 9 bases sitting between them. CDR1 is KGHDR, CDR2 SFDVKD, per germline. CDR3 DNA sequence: TGTGCCACCAGTGACCGGTCGGGTCAGCCCCAGCATTTT. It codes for CATSDRSGQPQHF.

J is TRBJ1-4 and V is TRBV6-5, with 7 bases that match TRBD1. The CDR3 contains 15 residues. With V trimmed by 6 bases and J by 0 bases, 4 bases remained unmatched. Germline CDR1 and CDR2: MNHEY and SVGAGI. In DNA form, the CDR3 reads TGTGCCAGCAGAGTCCAGGGGGCAACTAATGAAAAACTGTTTTTT. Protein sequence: CASRVQGATNEKLFF.

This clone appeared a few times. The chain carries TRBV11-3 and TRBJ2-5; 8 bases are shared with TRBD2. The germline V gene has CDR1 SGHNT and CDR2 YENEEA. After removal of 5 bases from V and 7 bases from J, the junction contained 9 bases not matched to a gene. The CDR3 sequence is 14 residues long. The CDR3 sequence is CASSPREGGGTQYF. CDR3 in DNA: TGTGCCAGCAGCCCTCGGGAGGGCGGCGGGACCCAGTACTTC.

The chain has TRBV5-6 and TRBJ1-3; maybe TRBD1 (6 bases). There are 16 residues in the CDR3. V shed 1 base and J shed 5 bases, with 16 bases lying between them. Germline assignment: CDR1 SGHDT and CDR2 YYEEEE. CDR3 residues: CASSLLQGFGRNTIYF. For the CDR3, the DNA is TGTGCCAGCAGCTTGTTACAGGGCTTTGGTCGAAACACCATATATTTT. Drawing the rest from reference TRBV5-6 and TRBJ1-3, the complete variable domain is DAGVTQSPTHLIKTRGQQVTLRCSPKSGHDTVSWYQQALGQGPQFIFQYYEEEERQRGNFPDRFSGHQFPNYSSELNVNALLLGDSALYLCASSLLQGFGRNTIYFGEGSWLTVV.

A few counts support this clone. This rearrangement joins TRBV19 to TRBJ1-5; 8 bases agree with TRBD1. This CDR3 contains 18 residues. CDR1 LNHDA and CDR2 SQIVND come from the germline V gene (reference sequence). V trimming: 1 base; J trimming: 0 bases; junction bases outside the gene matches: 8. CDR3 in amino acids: CASSIVGQGAGSNQPQHF. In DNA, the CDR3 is TGTGCCAGTAGTATAGTAGGGCAGGGGGCGGGTAGCAATCAGCCCCAGCATTTT.

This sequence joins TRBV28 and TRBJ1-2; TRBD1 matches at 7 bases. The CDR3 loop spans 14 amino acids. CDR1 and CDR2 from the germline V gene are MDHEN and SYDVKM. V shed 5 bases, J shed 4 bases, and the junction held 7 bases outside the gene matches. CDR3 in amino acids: CASSLGQDIYGYTF. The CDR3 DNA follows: TGTGCCAGCAGTCTTGGACAGGACATCTATGGCTACACCTTC.

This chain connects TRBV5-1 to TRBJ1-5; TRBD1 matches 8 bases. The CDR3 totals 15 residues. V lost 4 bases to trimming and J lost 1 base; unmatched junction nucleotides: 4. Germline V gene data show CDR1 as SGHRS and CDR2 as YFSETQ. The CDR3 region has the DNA TGCGCCAGCAGCAGAGGACAGGGAAGCAATCAGCCCCAGCATTTT. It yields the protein CASSRGQGSNQPQHF.

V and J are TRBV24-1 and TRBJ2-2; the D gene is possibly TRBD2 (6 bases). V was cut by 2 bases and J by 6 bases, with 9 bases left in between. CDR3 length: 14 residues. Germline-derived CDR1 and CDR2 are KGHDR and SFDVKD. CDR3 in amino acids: CATSDSWGAGELFF. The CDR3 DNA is TGTGCCACCAGTGATTCGTGGGGGGCCGGGGAGCTGTTTTTT.

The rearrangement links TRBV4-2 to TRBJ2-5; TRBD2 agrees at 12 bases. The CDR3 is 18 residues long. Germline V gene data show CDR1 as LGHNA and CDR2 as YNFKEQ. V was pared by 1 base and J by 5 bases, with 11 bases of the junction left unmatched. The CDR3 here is CASSQVNPGLAGGETQYF. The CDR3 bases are TGTGCCAGCAGCCAAGTGAACCCCGGCCTAGCGGGAGGGGAGACCCAGTACTTC.

The CDR3 region is CASSPIRASGNEKLFF. DNA for the CDR3: TGTGCCAGCAGCCCTATCAGGGCCTCGGGTAATGAAAAACTGTTTTTT. This chain links TRBV5-5 with TRBJ1-4; perhaps TRBD1 as D (5 bases). Germline V lookup: CDR1 SGHKS, CDR2 YYEKEE (reference sequence). This CDR3 region has 16 residues. V was clipped by 4 bases and J by 4 bases, with 17 bases between them. Supplemented by reference TRBV5-5 and TRBJ1-4, the full variable domain reads DAGVTQSPTHLIKTRGQQVTLRCSPISGHKSVSWYQQVLGQGPQFIFQYYEKEERGRGNFPDRFSARQFPNYSSELNVNALLLGDSALYLCASSPIRASGNEKLFFGSGTQLSVL.

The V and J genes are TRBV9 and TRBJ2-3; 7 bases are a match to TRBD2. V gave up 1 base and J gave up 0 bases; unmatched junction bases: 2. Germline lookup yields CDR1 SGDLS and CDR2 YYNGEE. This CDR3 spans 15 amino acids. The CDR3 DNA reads TGTGCCAGCAGCGTATCTAGCGGAAGCACAGATACGCAGTATTTT. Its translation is CASSVSSGSTDTQYF.

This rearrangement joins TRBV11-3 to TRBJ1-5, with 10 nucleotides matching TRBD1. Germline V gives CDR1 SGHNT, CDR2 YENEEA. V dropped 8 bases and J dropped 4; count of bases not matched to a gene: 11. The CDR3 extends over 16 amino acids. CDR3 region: CASLTGTGATNQPQHF. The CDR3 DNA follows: TGTGCCAGCTTAACCGGGACAGGGGCGACAAATCAGCCCCAGCATTTT.

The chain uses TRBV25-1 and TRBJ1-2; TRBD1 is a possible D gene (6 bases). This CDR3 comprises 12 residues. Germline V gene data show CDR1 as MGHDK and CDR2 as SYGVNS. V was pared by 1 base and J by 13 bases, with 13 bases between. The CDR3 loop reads CASSEWRGPRTF. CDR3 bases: TGTGCCAGCAGTGAATGGCGGGGGCCGCGCACCTTC.

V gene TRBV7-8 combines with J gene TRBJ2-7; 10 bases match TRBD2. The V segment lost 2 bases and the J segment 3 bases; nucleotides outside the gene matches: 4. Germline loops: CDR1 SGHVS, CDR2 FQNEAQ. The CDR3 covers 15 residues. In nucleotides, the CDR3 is TGTGCCAGCAGCTTAATTATAGCGGGAGGCTACGAGCAGTACTTC. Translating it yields CASSLIIAGGYEQYF.

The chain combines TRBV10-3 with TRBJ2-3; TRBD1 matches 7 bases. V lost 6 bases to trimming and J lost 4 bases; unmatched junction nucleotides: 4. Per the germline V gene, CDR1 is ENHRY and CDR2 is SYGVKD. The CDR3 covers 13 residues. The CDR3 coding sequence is TGTGCCATCAGCTGGACAGGCGCAGATACGCAGTATTTT. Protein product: CAISWTGADTQYF.

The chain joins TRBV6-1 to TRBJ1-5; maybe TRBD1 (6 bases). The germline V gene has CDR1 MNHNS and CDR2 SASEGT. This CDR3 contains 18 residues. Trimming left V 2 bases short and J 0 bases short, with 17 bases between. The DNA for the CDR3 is TGTGCCAGCAGTGAACAGAGGACAGCGGACTTTAGCAATCAGCCCCAGCATTTT. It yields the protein CASSEQRTADFSNQPQHF.

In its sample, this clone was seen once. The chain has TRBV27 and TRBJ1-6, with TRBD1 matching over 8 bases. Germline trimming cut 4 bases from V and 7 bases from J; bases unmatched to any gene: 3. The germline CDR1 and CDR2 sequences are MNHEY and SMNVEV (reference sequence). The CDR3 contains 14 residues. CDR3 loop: CASSSGTGNSPLHF. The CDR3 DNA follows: TGTGCCAGCAGTTCCGGGACAGGAAATTCACCCCTCCACTTT.

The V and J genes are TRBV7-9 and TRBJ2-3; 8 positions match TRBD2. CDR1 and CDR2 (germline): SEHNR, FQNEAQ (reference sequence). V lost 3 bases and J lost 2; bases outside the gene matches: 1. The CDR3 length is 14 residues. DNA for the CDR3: TGTGCCAGCAGCTTTAGCGGGGCCACAGATACGCAGTATTTT. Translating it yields CASSFSGATDTQYF.

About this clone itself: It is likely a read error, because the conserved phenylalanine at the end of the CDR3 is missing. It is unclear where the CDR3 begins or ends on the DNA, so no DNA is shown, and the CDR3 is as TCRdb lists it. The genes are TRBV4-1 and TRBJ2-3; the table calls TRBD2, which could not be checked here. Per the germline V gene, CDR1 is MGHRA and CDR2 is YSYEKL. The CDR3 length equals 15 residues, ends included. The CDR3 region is CASSQDPNHSGGPRL.

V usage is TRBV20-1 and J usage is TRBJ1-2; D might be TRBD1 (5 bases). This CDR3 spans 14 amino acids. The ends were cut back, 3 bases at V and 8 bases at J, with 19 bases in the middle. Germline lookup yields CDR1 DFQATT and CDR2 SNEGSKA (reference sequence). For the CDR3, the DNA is TGCAGTGCTAGTATCGGGGGACCGGGAGTAGGCTACACCTTC. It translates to CSASIGGPGVGYTF.

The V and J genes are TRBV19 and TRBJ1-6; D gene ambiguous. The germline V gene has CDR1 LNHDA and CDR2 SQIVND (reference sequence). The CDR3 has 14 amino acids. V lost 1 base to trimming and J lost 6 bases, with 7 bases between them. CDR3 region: CASSIVRSNSPLHF. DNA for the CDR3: TGTGCCAGTAGTATAGTTCGGAGTAATTCACCCCTCCACTTT.

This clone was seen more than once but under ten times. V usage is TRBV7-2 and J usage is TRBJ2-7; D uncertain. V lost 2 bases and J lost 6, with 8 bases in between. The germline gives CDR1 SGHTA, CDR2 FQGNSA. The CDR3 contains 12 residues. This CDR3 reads CASSLRVSEQYF. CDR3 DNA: TGTGCCAGCAGCTTACGGGTTTCCGAGCAGTACTTC.

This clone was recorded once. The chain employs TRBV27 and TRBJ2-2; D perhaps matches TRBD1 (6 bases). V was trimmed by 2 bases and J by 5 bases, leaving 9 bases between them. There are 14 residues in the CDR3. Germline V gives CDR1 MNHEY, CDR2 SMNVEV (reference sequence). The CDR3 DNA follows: TGTGCCAGCAGTTTAGGGCAGGGGACCGGGGAGCTGTTTTTT. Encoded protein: CASSLGQGTGELFF.

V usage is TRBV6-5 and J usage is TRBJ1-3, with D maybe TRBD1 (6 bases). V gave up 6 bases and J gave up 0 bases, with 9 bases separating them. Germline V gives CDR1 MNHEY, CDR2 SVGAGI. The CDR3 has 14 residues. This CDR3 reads CASRSTGSGNTIYF. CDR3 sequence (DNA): TGTGCCAGCAGATCGACAGGCTCTGGAAACACCATATATTTT.

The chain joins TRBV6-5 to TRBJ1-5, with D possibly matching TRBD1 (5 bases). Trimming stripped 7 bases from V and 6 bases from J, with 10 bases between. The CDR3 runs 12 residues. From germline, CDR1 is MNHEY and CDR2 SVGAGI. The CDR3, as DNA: TGTGCCAGCACCCTGGGGGGTCAGCCCCAGCATTTT. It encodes CASTLGGQPQHF.

The CDR3 nucleotides read TGTGCTAGTGGTTTGGTAGTGGGGACAGGGGGGAGCTCCTACGAGCAGTACTTC. Protein sequence: CASGLVVGTGGSSYEQYF. This chain links TRBV12-5 with TRBJ2-7; TRBD1 agrees at 11 bases. The CDR3 is 18 amino acids. CDR1 LGHNT and CDR2 FRNRAP come from the germline V gene. The trim removed 0 bases at V and 0 bases at J, leaving 7 bases unmatched.

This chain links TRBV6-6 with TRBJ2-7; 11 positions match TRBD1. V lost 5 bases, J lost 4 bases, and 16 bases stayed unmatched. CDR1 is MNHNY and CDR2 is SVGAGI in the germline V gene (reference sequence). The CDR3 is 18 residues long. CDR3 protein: CASSQFYLRGQGAYEQYF. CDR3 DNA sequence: TGTGCCAGCAGTCAATTTTACCTTCGAGGACAGGGGGCGTACGAGCAGTACTTC.

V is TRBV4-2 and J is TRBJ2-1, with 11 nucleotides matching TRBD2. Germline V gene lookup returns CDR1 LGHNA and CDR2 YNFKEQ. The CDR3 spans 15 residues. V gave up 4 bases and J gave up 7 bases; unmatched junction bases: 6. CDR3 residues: CASSPTSGMRNEQFF. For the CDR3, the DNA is TGTGCCAGCAGCCCGACTAGCGGGATGCGAAATGAGCAGTTCTTC.